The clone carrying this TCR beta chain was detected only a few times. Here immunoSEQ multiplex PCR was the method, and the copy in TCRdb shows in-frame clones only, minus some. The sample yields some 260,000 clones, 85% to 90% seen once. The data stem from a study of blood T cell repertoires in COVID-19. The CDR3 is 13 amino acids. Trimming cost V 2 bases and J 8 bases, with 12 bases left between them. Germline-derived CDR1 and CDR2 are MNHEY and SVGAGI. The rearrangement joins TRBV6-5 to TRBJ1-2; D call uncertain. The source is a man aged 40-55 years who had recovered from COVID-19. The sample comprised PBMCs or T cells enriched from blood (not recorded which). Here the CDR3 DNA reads TGTGCCAGCAGTTACACGGAAGGAGGGGGCTACACCTTC. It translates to CASSYTEGGGYTF.